One sample yielded the 22 T cell receptor beta chains listed below, sequenced in a study of OX40 agonist ivuxolimab in advanced cancers. Libraries were made using the immunoSEQ multiplex PCR assay. TCRdb stores this immuneACCESS table with in-frame sequences only. Part of the clones is absent; in the studies checked, under half of the shortfall reflects unresolved V genes, and no reason is known for the rest. Counted in this sample were roughly 90,000 clones; under 95% of them appeared once. The top ten constitute roughly 2.6% of the sample. The sample in question was CD4+ or CD8+ T cells sorted from blood, obtained in a trial of the OX40 agonist ivuxolimab. The receptor set was obtained from an adult with an advanced solid tumor such as melanoma, head and neck, liver or kidney cancer.

This CDR3 reads CASSLSRAINTIYF. In DNA form, the CDR3 reads TGTGCCAGCAGCTTAAGTAGGGCTATAAACACCATATATTTT. V and J are TRBV13 and TRBJ1-3; D is unclear. CDR3 size: 14 residues. V lost 2 bases to trimming and J lost 6 bases, with 11 bases between them. Germline values: CDR1 PRHDT, CDR2 FYEKMQ (reference sequence).

The chain couples TRBV15 to TRBJ2-1; 9 bases agree with TRBD2. This CDR3 is built from 15 residues. V lost 0 bases and J lost 7; bases outside the gene matches: 4. The germline V gene has CDR1 LNHNV and CDR2 YYDKDF (reference sequence). CDR3 amino acids: CATSREGTSLNEQFF. For the CDR3, the DNA is TGTGCCACCAGCAGAGAAGGGACTAGCTTAAATGAGCAGTTCTTC.

V and J are TRBV7-8 and TRBJ1-4; 8 nucleotides line up with TRBD1. V gave up 5 bases and J gave up 5 bases; unmatched junction bases: 7. The CDR3 length is 15 residues. From germline, CDR1 is SGHVS and CDR2 FQNEAQ. The CDR3 sequence is CASSRQGSRNEKLFF. For the CDR3, the DNA is TGTGCCAGCAGCCGACAGGGGTCGAGGAATGAAAAACTGTTTTTT.

The genes are TRBV11-3 and TRBJ2-6; D may be TRBD2 (7 bases). In germline, CDR1 is SGHNT, CDR2 YENEEA. This CDR3 contains 17 residues. V shed 5 bases and J shed 0 bases, with 14 bases lying between them. As DNA, the CDR3 is TGTGCCAGCAGCCACATAGGGGGGGACTCTGGGGCCAACGTCCTGACTTTC. Its translation is CASSHIGGDSGANVLTF. Complete variable domain (other parts from reference TRBV11-3 and TRBJ2-6): EAGVVQSPRYKIIEKKQPVAFWCNPISGHNTLYWYLQNLGQGPELLIRYENEEAVDDSQLPKDRFSAERLKGVDSTLKIQPAELGDSAVYLCASSHIGGDSGANVLTFGAGSRLTVL.

This chain uses TRBV19 with TRBJ2-7; D not resolved. There are 13 residues in the CDR3. From germline, CDR1 is LNHDA and CDR2 SQIVND (reference sequence). The V gene lost 3 bases and the J gene lost 4 bases, with 10 bases spanning the gap. CDR3 sequence reads: CASSITARYEQYF. For the CDR3, the DNA is TGTGCCAGTAGTATTACGGCCAGGTACGAGCAGTACTTC. The whole variable domain, remainder taken from reference TRBV19 and TRBJ2-7, is DGGITQSPKYLFRKEGQNVTLSCEQNLNHDAMYWYRQDPGQGLRLIYYSQIVNDFQKGDIAEGYSVSREKKESFPLTVTSAQKNPTAFYLCASSITARYEQYFGPGTRLTVT.

As to this clone: The sample carries other DNA sequences with the same CDR3. The chain carries TRBV6-5 and TRBJ1-5, with D hard to call. Trimming removed 3 bases from V and 1 base from J, with 4 bases in between. The CDR3 is made up of 13 amino acids. Per the germline V gene, CDR1 is MNHEY and CDR2 is SVGAGI. The CDR3 reads CASSYRSNQPQHF. The CDR3 region has the DNA TGTGCCAGCAGTTATCGAAGCAATCAGCCCCAGCATTTT.

V usage is TRBV6-5 and J usage is TRBJ2-5; weak D call: TRBD1 (6 bases). Germline lookup yields CDR1 MNHEY and CDR2 SVGAGI. The CDR3 is 13 amino acids. Trimming shortened V by 2 bases and J by 4 bases, and 8 bases separated the two germline ends. The CDR3 protein is CASSYGQTETQYF. The CDR3, as DNA: TGTGCCAGCAGTTACGGACAGACAGAGACCCAGTACTTC.

The chain has TRBV19 and TRBJ2-7; 8 positions match TRBD2. This CDR3 spans 19 amino acids. V was clipped by 3 bases and J by 4 bases; unmatched bases: 20. Germline-derived CDR1 and CDR2 are LNHDA and SQIVND (reference sequence). The CDR3 is CASSIGGGLAPTIPYEQYF. The CDR3 coding sequence is TGTGCCAGTAGTATTGGGGGAGGACTAGCCCCAACCATACCTTACGAGCAGTACTTC.

CDR3 coding DNA: TGTGCCAGTAATAACAGGGCGAACACCGGGGAGCTGTTTTTT. This gives the protein CASNNRANTGELFF. The chain couples TRBV19 to TRBJ2-2; TRBD1 is a possible D gene (6 bases). The CDR3 has 14 amino acids. The ends were cut back, 7 bases at V and 0 bases at J, with 9 bases in the middle. The germline gives CDR1 LNHDA, CDR2 SQIVND (reference sequence). The complete variable domain, with remaining parts taken from reference TRBV19 and TRBJ2-2, reads DGGITQSPKYLFRKEGQNVTLSCEQNLNHDAMYWYRQDPGQGLRLIYYSQIVNDFQKGDIAEGYSVSREKKESFPLTVTSAQKNPTAFYLCASNNRANTGELFFGEGSRLTVL.

This sequence joins TRBV2 and TRBJ1-2, with D unclear. Trimming took off 3 bases at V and 3 bases at J, with 11 bases between the two ends. Germline V lookup: CDR1 SNHLY, CDR2 FYNNEI. The CDR3 is made up of 14 amino acids. The CDR3 nucleotides are TGTGCCAGCAGTGAGAGGGCCCACGACTATGGCTACACCTTC. It specifies CASSERAHDYGYTF.

The V and J genes are TRBV5-4 and TRBJ2-5, with 11 bases matching TRBD2. Germline values: CDR1 SGHNT, CDR2 YYREEE (reference sequence). The V gene end was trimmed by 3 bases and the J gene end by 7 bases; junction bases not matched to a gene: 11. This CDR3 has 16 amino acids. The CDR3: CASSSTGLAGERTQYF. As DNA, the CDR3 is TGTGCCAGCAGCTCTACCGGACTAGCGGGTGAACGGACCCAGTACTTC.

CDR3 in amino acids: CASSRGAGEQYF. The CDR3 DNA is TGCGCCAGCAGCCGAGGCGCGGGGGAGCAGTACTTC. The rearrangement links TRBV4-1 to TRBJ2-7, with a weak D call TRBD2 (6 bases). The CDR3 sequence is 12 residues long. Trimming shortened V by 4 bases and J by 7 bases, and 11 bases separated the two germline ends. Germline lookup yields CDR1 MGHRA and CDR2 YSYEKL.

The chain combines TRBV19 with TRBJ2-5, with D tentatively TRBD1 (6 bases). Germline CDR1 LNHDA, CDR2 SQIVND (reference sequence). V dropped 4 bases and J dropped 4 bases, with 19 bases sitting between them. The CDR3 extends over 16 amino acids. CDR3 loop: CASSNLLNPQGETQYF. DNA for the CDR3: TGTGCCAGTAGTAACCTACTAAACCCACAGGGAGAGACCCAGTACTTC.

V is TRBV6-1 and J is TRBJ2-7, with D perhaps given as TRBD1 or TRBD2 (5 bases each). Germline V gene lookup returns CDR1 MNHNS and CDR2 SASEGT. V lost 8 bases and J 2 bases, leaving 16 bases between the germline ends. CDR3 length: 14 amino acids. CDR3 amino acids: CASGTGPVPYEQYF. The CDR3 DNA sequence: TGTGCCAGCGGGACCGGGCCAGTACCCTACGAGCAGTACTTC.

The chain links TRBV13 to TRBJ2-5; 12 bases fit TRBD2. Looked up from germline, CDR1 is PRHDT and CDR2 is FYEKMQ (reference sequence). This CDR3 region has 18 residues. V was pared by 4 bases and J by 3 bases, with 12 bases of the junction left unmatched. The CDR3 reads CASSSTTSGGQQKETQYF. The CDR3 DNA reads TGTGCCAGCAGCTCAACAACTAGCGGGGGGCAACAAAAAGAGACCCAGTACTTC.

J is TRBJ2-7 and V is TRBV29-1, with 8 bases lining up with TRBD1. Germline CDR1 is SQVTM and CDR2 is ANQGSEA. The CDR3 consists of 12 residues. The CDR3 nucleotides are TGCAGTTACAGGGGGGATACCTACGAGCAGTACTTC. Encoded protein: CSYRGDTYEQYF.

This sequence joins TRBV4-1 and TRBJ1-1; TRBD1 matches 9 bases. The CDR3 is 16 residues long. Looked up from germline, CDR1 is MGHRA and CDR2 is YSYEKL. V lost 2 bases to trimming and J lost 4 bases; unmatched junction nucleotides: 8. The chain's CDR3 is CASSQFQQDRGTEAFF. In DNA, the CDR3 is TGCGCCAGCAGCCAATTCCAGCAGGACAGGGGCACTGAAGCTTTCTTT.

V gene TRBV29-1 combines with J gene TRBJ2-1, with 12 bases matching TRBD1. This CDR3 comprises 15 residues. The V gene end was trimmed by 4 bases and the J gene end by 13 bases; junction bases not matched to a gene: 14. Germline CDR1 reads SQVTM; CDR2 reads ANQGSEA. The CDR3 nucleotides are TGCAGCGTTGGTAAGGGACAGGGGGCGCCGGTGCCCCAGTTCTTC. Amino acid sequence: CSVGKGQGAPVPQFF.

This chain links TRBV19 with TRBJ2-7, with D maybe TRBD1 (6 bases). Trimming took 4 bases from V and 3 from J, leaving 16 bases between them. The CDR3 sequence is 15 residues long. Germline V gene sequence: CDR1 LNHDA, CDR2 SQIVND (reference sequence). CDR3 nucleotide sequence: TGTGCCAGTAGTAAAGCATCCAGGGGAGACTACGAGCAGTACTTC. Its protein product is CASSKASRGDYEQYF.

There are a few counts of this clone. This chain links TRBV19 with TRBJ1-2; TRBD1 matches at 7 bases. There are 14 residues in the CDR3. Germline CDR1 reads LNHDA; CDR2 reads SQIVND (reference sequence). The trim removed 6 bases at V and 8 bases at J, leaving 12 bases unmatched. The CDR3 region has the DNA TGTGCCAGTAGCCCAGGAGGGGGCTGGGGGGGCTACACCTTC. Amino acid sequence: CASSPGGGWGGYTF. The full variable domain, its missing parts supplied by reference TRBV19 and TRBJ1-2, is DGGITQSPKYLFRKEGQNVTLSCEQNLNHDAMYWYRQDPGQGLRLIYYSQIVNDFQKGDIAEGYSVSREKKESFPLTVTSAQKNPTAFYLCASSPGGGWGGYTFGSGTRLTVV.

This chain links TRBV5-1 with TRBJ2-1, with D tentatively TRBD2 (5 bases). This CDR3 is 14 amino acids long. CDR1 and CDR2 from the germline V gene are SGHRS and YFSETQ. V was clipped by 0 bases and J by 10 bases, with 14 bases between them. The CDR3 region has the DNA TGCGCCAGCAGCTTGGTTAGCGCCTTTGGGGAGCAGTTCTTC. It specifies CASSLVSAFGEQFF.

The CDR3 protein is CASSTRLAGGPYNEQFF. DNA for the CDR3: TGTGCCAGTAGTACGAGACTAGCGGGGGGGCCCTACAATGAGCAGTTCTTC. This chain joins TRBV19 and TRBJ2-1; 14 nucleotides match TRBD2. Germline loops: CDR1 LNHDA, CDR2 SQIVND (reference sequence). The junction had 4 bases not matched to a gene; V was cut back by 4 bases and J by 2 bases. The length of the CDR3 is 17 residues.